These 6 T cell receptor beta chains originate from one sample sequenced in a study of regulatory T cells in long-lasting Graves disease. Construction of TCR beta libraries relied on iRepertoire HTBI primers and on Arm-PCR targeting CDR3 regions. TCRdb passed the multiplex PCR reads through MiXCR, listing each CDR3 protein once. The sample gives about 430,000 distinct CDR3 sequences, roughly 15% of which show up once; around 7.6% is in the top ten. Indicated time point: newly diagnosed GD, antithyroid drugs for less than 3 months. RNA from PBMCs was the source of the TCR library. This same sample was also taken into another study, of T cells in Graves' hyperthyroidism and ophthalmopathy.

Specimen: peripheral blood mononuclear cells (PBMCs), collected at new diagnosis, from a patient treated with antithyroid drugs. The origin of the receptors is a woman aged 40 to 50 with Graves disease.

The chain combines TRBV2 with TRBJ2-1, with TRBD2 matching over 8 bases. After removal of 6 bases from V and 2 bases from J, the junction contained 18 bases not matched to a gene. The CDR3 has 19 residues. Germline V CDR1 and CDR2: SNHLY, FYNNEI. The CDR3 coding sequence is TGTGCCAGCAGCTTACTCCCCATAGGATCGGGAGGGACCTACAATGAGCAGTTCTTC. Encoded protein: CASSLLPIGSGGTYNEQFF.

In regard to this clonotype: A far bigger clonotype differs at one base, so this is likely a read error. This chain connects TRBV27 to TRBJ1-4; 9 bases match TRBD1. The CDR3 totals 15 residues. The germline gives CDR1 MNHEY, CDR2 SMNVEV (reference sequence). Trimming took 5 bases from V and 8 from J; bases not matched to a gene: 9. The CDR3 nucleotides read TGTGCCAGCAGTGATCGGACAGGGGCGATGGAAAAACTGTTTTTT. Protein sequence: CASSDRTGAMEKLFF.

The sample holds many counts of this clonotype. The V call is TRBV30, the J call TRBJ1-3, with unresolved D. The CDR3 contains 14 residues. Germline loops: CDR1 GTSNPN, CDR2 SVGIG (reference sequence). Trimming took 1 base from V and 0 from J, leaving 7 bases between them. CDR3 amino acids: CAWSAGNSGNTIYF. The DNA for the CDR3 is TGTGCCTGGAGTGCGGGCAACTCTGGAAACACCATATATTTT.

To note about this clonotype: A far larger clone differs by one base, so this is likely a read error. This sequence joins TRBV7-3 and TRBJ1-2; no reliable D call. CDR3 size: 11 residues. Germline CDR1 is SGHTA and CDR2 is FQGTGA. V shed 6 bases and J shed 7 bases, with 9 bases lying between them. The CDR3 region is CASSPETGYTF. CDR3 bases: TGTGCCAGCAGTCCCGAGACTGGCTACACCTTC.

This rearrangement joins TRBV27 to TRBJ2-2; D ambiguous. Germline values: CDR1 MNHEY, CDR2 SMNVEV (reference sequence). V shed 1 base and J shed 0 bases, with 9 bases lying between them. The length of the CDR3 is 16 residues. CDR3 sequence (DNA): TGTGCCAGCAGTTTATTTCGCCTGTCGAACACCGGGGAGCTGTTTTTT. Translating it yields CASSLFRLSNTGELFF.

This clonotype was counted at least ten times. CDR3 amino acids: CASSPQGLNTQYF. CDR3 in DNA: TGTGCCAGCAGTCCCCAGGGGCTGAATACGCAGTATTTT. This rearrangement joins TRBV12-3 or TRBV12-4 to TRBJ2-3, with D possibly matching TRBD1 (6 bases). The V gene lost 5 bases and the J gene lost 7 bases, with 13 bases spanning the gap. This CDR3 has 13 amino acids.